This T cell receptor beta chain was documented in a study of cytomegalovirus exposure and HLA in healthy donors. 13 Jbeta primers and 60 Vbeta primers were used for the PCR. Repertoires were generated with immunoSEQ multiplex PCR, while TCRdb's copy carries only in-frame clones and drops some. Of tens of thousands of clones listed, more than 60% are singletons. This clone was found a few times. No antigen is known for it. General study findings and limits: DRB1 had the most TCR associations and HLA-C the fewest, a later analysis found, with rates varying by HLA locus. Later analysis suggested links between common viral pathogens and several top significant clusters. Per published accounts, TCR beta sequences correctly predicted the HLA-A and HLA-B alleles of most subjects.

The CDR3 is 16 residues long. V lost 4 bases to trimming and J lost 8 bases, with 23 bases between them. CDR1 MGHRA and CDR2 YSYEKL come from the germline V gene. Donors showed nominal health when sampled, although they likely had unrecorded immune exposures. Sequences were obtained from PBMCs. J is TRBJ1-2 and V is TRBV4-1; D might be TRBD1 (5 bases). This TCR came from a man between 35 and 55 years old in good health and CMV-seronegative. The DNA of the CDR3 is TGCGCCAGCAGCCCACTTAATAGGGGCAGGGCGCCGGGCTACACCTTC. Amino acids: CASSPLNRGRAPGYTF.